This TCR beta chain was obtained from a study of T-cell reconstitution after alpha-beta-depleted transplantation in children. In this sample, this clonotype turned up many times. Molecular barcoding with unique molecular identifiers was used for the TCRbeta library. One entry per CDR3 protein results from TCRdb running MiXCR on the PCR reads. The repertoire holds some 180,000 distinct CDR3 sequences, with approximately 7% as singletons. The clonotype originates from a boy aged 2 to 10 with acute lymphoblastic leukemia, due to receive a stem cell transplant. This material consisted of PBMCs, taken before TCRalphabeta/CD19-depleted stem cell transplant.

This chain's CDR3 is CASSGSGTNTGELFF. The CDR3 nucleotides read TGCGCCAGCAGCGGCAGCGGGACTAACACCGGGGAGCTGTTTTTT. The chain has TRBV4-3 and TRBJ2-2, with 7 positions matching TRBD2. CDR1 LGHNA and CDR2 YSLEER come from the germline V gene. The CDR3 is made up of 15 amino acids. The junction had 5 bases not matched to a gene; V was cut back by 5 bases and J by 2 bases.